The T cell receptor beta chain described here comes from a study of blood T cells in healthy people across ages. Germline CDR1 SGHRS, CDR2 YFSETQ. This CDR3 spans 14 amino acids. Trimming took off 4 bases at V and 7 bases at J, with 14 bases between the two ends. PCR was performed a second time for roughly 7 to 12 cycles using a sample-barcoded 5' primer and a J-beta primer mix. TCRdb ran MiXCR on the 5' RACE reads and lists one entry per CDR3 protein. This sample has around 500,000 distinct CDR3 sequences; about 27% occur once, and the top ten carry 3% to 4%. The same sample was also studied in work on T cells of mothers and their children.

The chain is built from TRBV5-1 and TRBJ2-2; D tentatively reads TRBD1 or TRBD2 (5 bases each). The sequenced sample consisted of blood. The clonotype was recovered from a boy between 2 and 15 years old in good health. CDR3 DNA sequence: TGCGCCAGCAGCCCCGGCGAGGGGTTCGGGGAGCTGTTTTTT. As protein: CASSPGEGFGELFF.